This T cell receptor beta chain was sequenced in a study of T cell responses to AZD1222 COVID-19 vaccine. Points from the study as a whole: Donors were largely white British and mainly female; clonal diversity was possibly underestimated.

With respect to this clone: Its antigen is undetermined.

Method: immunoSEQ multiplex PCR; TCRdb's copy keeps in-frame clones and lacks some. Of fewer than 150,000 clones in the sample, 90% to 95% were seen once. The CDR3 spans 13 residues. The V gene lost 6 bases and the J gene lost 0 bases, with 11 bases spanning the gap. The V gene's germline CDR1 is SQVTM and CDR2 ANQGSEA. The rearrangement joins TRBV29-1 to TRBJ1-1; the D is unclear. Here the sequenced sample was peripheral blood, taken 28 days after the second AZD1222 dose. This TCR derives from an adult who received the AZD1222 COVID-19 vaccine. Here the CDR3 DNA reads TGCAGCGTAGTGGAGAACATGAACACTGAAGCTTTCTTT. Translation: CSVVENMNTEAFF.